This T cell receptor (beta chain) came from a study of beta chain features in type 1 diabetes. Findings of the study overall: Compared to healthy donors, patients appeared to have naive, central memory and Treg TCRB repertoires that were more alike. TCRB CDR3s were moderately but significantly shorter in Type 1 diabetes patients in all four CD4+ subsets.

Germline V gives CDR1 MNHEY, CDR2 SMNVEV (reference sequence). V was shortened by 2 bases and J by 3 bases, with 8 bases between the two germline ends. This CDR3 is built from 14 residues. Of the isolated RNA, all was reverse transcribed, and so the sequenced material was expressed TCRB transcripts. Naive, central memory and regulatory T cell samples averaged around 3.9 million reads. The method was immunoSEQ multiplex PCR; TCRdb's version includes in-frame clones alone and lacks a portion of them. The sample includes some 700,000 clones, under 15% of them seen just once. With regard to this clone: Its matching antigen is unknown.

The sequence was collected from a man between 18 and 35 years old with type 1 diabetes. The source material was naive CD4+ T cells from blood. The gene calls are TRBV27 and TRBJ1-3; unclear D gene. The CDR3 nucleotides read TGTGCCAGCAGTTTAGATCGATTTGGAAACACCATATATTTT. This gives the protein CASSLDRFGNTIYF.